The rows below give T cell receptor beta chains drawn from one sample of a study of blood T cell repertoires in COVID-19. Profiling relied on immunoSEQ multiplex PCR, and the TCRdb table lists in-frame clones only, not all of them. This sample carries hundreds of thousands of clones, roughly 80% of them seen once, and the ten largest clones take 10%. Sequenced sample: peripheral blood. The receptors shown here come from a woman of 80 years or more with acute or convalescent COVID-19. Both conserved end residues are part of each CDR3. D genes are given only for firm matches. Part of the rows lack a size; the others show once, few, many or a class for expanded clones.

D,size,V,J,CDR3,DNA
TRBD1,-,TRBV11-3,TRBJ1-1,CASSPGTGSTEAFF,TGTGCCAGCAGCCCTGGGACAGGGAGCACTGAAGCTTTCTTT
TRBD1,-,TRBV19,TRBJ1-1,CASSIGQGFTEAFF,TGTGCCAGTAGTATAGGACAGGGCTTCACTGAAGCTTTCTTT
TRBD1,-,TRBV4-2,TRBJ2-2,CASSQYQGAATGELFF,TGTGCCAGCAGCCAATACCAGGGGGCTGCCACCGGGGAGCTGTTTTTT
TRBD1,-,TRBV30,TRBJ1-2,CAWSADRGINYGYTF,TGTGCCTGGAGTGCAGACAGGGGAATTAACTATGGCTACACCTTC
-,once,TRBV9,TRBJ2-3,CASSLTDTQYF,TGTGCCAGCAGCCTCACAGATACGCAGTATTTT
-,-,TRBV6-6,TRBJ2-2,CASSYGPGELFF,TGTGCCAGCAGTTACGGGCCCGGGGAGCTGTTTTTT
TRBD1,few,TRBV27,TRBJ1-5,CASSPGQGRQPQHF,TGTGCCAGCAGCCCAGGACAGGGTAGACAGCCCCAGCATTTT
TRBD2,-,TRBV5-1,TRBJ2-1,CASSTGAGGNLVEQFF,TGCGCCAGCAGCACCGGGGCGGGAGGAAACCTGGTCGAGCAGTTCTTC
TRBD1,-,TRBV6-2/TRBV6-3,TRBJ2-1,CASSRRDRAYNEQFF,TGTGCCAGCAGTCGCCGGGACAGGGCCTACAATGAGCAGTTCTTC
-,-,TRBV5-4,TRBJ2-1,CASSLLVATNEQFF,TGTGCCAGCAGCTTGTTGGTAGCTACGAATGAGCAGTTCTTC
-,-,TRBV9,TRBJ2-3,CASSVEVGQSTDTQYF,TGTGCCAGCAGCGTAGAAGTGGGGCAGAGCACAGATACGCAGTATTTT
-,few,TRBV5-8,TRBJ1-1,CASSLEAYTEAFF,TGTGCCAGCAGCTTAGAGGCATACACTGAAGCTTTCTTT
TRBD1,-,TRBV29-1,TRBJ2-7,CSVGVGDSRRNEQYF,TGCAGCGTTGGAGTCGGGGACAGTCGCCGGAACGAGCAGTACTTC
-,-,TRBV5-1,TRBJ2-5,CASSLDGRGQETQYF,TGCGCCAGCAGCTTGGATGGCAGGGGCCAAGAGACCCAGTACTTC
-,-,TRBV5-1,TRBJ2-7,CASSSGQRAEEQYF,TGCGCCAGCAGCTCCGGACAGAGGGCCGAGGAGCAGTACTTC
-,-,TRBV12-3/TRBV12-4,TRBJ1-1,CASRLTSEAFF,TGTGCCAGCAGGCTGACATCTGAAGCTTTCTTT
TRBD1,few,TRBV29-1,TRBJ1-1,CSGQRDRDTEAFF,TGCAGCGGCCAACGGGACAGGGACACTGAAGCTTTCTTT
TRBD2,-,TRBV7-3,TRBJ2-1,CASSLSAGGEQFF,TGTGCCAGCAGCTTATCTGCGGGGGGTGAGCAGTTCTTC
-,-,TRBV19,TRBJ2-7,CASSIEAPAGASYEQYF,TGTGCCAGTAGTATAGAGGCCCCTGCGGGGGCCTCCTACGAGCAGTACTTC
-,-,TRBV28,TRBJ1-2,CASSHLQGAQGYTF,TGTGCCAGCAGTCACCTACAAGGAGCACAAGGCTACACCTTC
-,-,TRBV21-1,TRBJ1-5,CASTGTGGNQPQHF,TGTGCCAGCACCGGGACAGGGGGCAATCAGCCCCAGCATTTT
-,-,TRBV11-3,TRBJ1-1,CASSWQGGNTEAFF,TGTGCCAGCAGCTGGCAGGGAGGGAACACTGAAGCTTTCTTT
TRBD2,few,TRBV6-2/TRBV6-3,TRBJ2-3,CASSYWSGLHGGDTQYF,TGTGCCAGCAGTTATTGGTCCGGGCTTCACGGGGGGGATACGCAGTATTTT
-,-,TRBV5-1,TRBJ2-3,CASSLRTGGKTDTQYF,TGCGCCAGCAGCTTGAGGACCGGGGGAAAGACAGATACGCAGTATTTT
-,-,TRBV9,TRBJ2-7,CASSQGHSTYEQYF,TGTGCCAGCAGCCAGGGACACTCAACCTACGAGCAGTACTTC
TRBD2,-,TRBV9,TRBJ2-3,CASSASGLAGASDTQYF,TGTGCCAGCAGCGCCTCCGGACTAGCGGGAGCATCAGATACGCAGTATTTT
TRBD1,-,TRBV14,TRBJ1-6,CASSQGGTASSPLHF,TGTGCCAGCAGCCAAGGTGGGACAGCAAGTTCACCCCTCCACTTT
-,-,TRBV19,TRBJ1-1,CASRQTGNTEAFF,TGTGCCAGTAGGCAAACGGGGAACACTGAAGCTTTCTTT
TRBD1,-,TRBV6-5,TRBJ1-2,CASSSPPDRALGGYTF,TGTGCCAGCAGTTCCCCCCCCGACAGGGCCCTCGGGGGCTACACCTTC
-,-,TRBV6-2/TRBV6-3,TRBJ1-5,CASSYSNQGIQPQHF,TGTGCCAGCAGTTACTCAAATCAGGGAATTCAGCCCCAGCATTTT
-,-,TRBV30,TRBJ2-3,CAWVGGWRTDTQYF,TGTGCCTGGGTCGGAGGCTGGCGCACAGATACGCAGTATTTT
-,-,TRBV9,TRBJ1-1,CASSVGGGVNTEAFF,TGTGCCAGCAGCGTAGGCGGGGGAGTCAACACTGAAGCTTTCTTT
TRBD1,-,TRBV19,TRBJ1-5,CASSPGQGVFPQHF,TGTGCCAGTAGCCCCGGACAGGGGGTTTTCCCCCAGCATTTT
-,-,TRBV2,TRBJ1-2,CASSEGGSGGYTF,TGTGCCAGCAGTGAAGGGGGCTCGGGTGGCTACACCTTC
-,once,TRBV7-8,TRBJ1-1,CASSSMGARVDTEAFF,TGTGCCAGCAGCTCGATGGGGGCGCGTGTCGACACTGAAGCTTTCTTT
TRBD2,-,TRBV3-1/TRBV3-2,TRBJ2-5,CASRREVSQETQYF,TGTGCCAGCAGACGGGAGGTGTCCCAAGAGACCCAGTACTTC
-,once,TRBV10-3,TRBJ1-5,CAISEGGGSQPQHF,TGTGCCATCAGTGAGGGTGGGGGGAGTCAGCCCCAGCATTTT
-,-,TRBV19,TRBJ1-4,CASSISVLRLDEKLFF,TGTGCCAGTAGTATATCCGTACTGAGGTTGGATGAAAAACTGTTTTTT
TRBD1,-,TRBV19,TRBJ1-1,CASSIGTGWEAFF,TGTGCCAGTAGTATCGGGACAGGGTGGGAAGCTTTCTTT
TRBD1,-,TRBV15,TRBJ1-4,CATSRVPDRGGSNEKLFF,TGTGCCACCAGCAGAGTCCCCGACAGGGGGGGATCTAATGAAAAACTGTTTTTT
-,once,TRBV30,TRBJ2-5,CAWSVRVQETQYF,TGTGCCTGGAGTGTAAGAGTCCAAGAGACCCAGTACTTC
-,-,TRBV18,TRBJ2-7,CASSPSGSYEQYF,TGTGCCAGCTCACCAAGTGGGAGTTACGAGCAGTACTTC
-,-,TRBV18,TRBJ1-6,CASSGGGNSPLHF,TGTGCCAGCTCAGGAGGCGGGAATTCACCCCTCCACTTT
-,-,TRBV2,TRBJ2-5,CASSESLGSGQETQYF,TGTGCCAGCAGTGAATCTCTAGGTAGCGGCCAAGAGACCCAGTACTTC
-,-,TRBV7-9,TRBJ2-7,CASSLGTGNTYEQYF,TGTGCCAGCAGCTTAGGAACAGGGAATACCTACGAGCAGTACTTC
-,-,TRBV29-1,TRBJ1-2,CSVYGGDGYTF,TGCAGCGTTTACGGGGGAGATGGCTACACCTTC
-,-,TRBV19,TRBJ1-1,CASSRPADYTEAFF,TGTGCCAGTAGCCGTCCGGCAGACTACACTGAAGCTTTCTTT
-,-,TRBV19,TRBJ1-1,CASSIGITGVGTEAFF,TGTGCCAGTAGTATAGGTATAACCGGGGTAGGCACTGAAGCTTTCTTT
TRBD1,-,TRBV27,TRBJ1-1,CASSSQGAENTEAFF,TGTGCCAGCAGTTCACAGGGGGCGGAGAACACTGAAGCTTTCTTT
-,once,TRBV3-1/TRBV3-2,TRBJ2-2,CASSQDGGQLTGELFF,TGTGCCAGCAGCCAAGACGGGGGGCAGCTCACCGGGGAGCTGTTTTTT
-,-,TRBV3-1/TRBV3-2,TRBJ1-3,CASSPGGSGNTIYF,TGTGCCAGCAGCCCCGGGGGCTCTGGAAACACCATATATTTT
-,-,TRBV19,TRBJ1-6,CASRLRGDGNSPLHF,TGTGCCAGTCGTTTGCGGGGGGATGGTAATTCACCCCTCCACTTT
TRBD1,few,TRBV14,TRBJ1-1,CASSPLGTGDREAFF,TGTGCCAGCAGCCCCCTCGGGACAGGAGACCGTGAAGCTTTCTTT
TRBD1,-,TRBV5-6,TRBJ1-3,CASSQTGAGNTIYF,TGTGCCAGCAGCCAAACAGGGGCAGGAAACACCATATATTTT
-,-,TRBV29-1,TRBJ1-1,CSVFLRAEVTEAFF,TGCAGCGTTTTCCTTCGGGCGGAGGTCACTGAAGCTTTCTTT
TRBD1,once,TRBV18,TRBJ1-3,CASSPSQGGYSGNTIYF,TGTGCCAGCTCACCAAGCCAGGGGGGATACTCTGGAAACACCATATATTTT